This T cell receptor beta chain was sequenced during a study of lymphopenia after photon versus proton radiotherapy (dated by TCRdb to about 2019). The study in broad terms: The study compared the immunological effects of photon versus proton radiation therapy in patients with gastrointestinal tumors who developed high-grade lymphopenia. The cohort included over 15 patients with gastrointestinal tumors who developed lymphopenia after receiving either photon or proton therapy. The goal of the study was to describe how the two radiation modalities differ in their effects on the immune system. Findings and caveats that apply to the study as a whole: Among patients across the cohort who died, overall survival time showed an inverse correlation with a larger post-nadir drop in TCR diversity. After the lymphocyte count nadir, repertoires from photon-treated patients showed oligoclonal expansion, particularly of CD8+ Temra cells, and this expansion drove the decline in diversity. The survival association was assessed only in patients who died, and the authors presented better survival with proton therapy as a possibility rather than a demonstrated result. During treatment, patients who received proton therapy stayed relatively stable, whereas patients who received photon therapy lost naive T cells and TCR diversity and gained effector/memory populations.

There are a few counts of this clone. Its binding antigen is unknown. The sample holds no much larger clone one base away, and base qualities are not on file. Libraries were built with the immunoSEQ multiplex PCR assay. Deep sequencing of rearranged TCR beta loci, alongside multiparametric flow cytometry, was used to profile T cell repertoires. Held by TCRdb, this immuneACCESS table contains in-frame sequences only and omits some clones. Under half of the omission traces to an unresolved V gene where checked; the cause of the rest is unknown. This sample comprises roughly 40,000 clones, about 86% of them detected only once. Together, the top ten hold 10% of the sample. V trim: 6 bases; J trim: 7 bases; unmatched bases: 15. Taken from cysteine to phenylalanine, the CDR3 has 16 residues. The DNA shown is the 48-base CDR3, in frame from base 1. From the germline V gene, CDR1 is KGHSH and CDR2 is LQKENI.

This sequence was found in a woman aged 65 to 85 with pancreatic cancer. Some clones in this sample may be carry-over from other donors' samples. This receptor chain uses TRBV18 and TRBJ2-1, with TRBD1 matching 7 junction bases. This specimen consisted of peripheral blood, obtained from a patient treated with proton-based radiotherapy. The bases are TGTGCCAGCTCCTCCACAGGGGCCCCTCCCGAGAATGAGCAGTTCTTC. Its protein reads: CASSSTGAPPENEQFF. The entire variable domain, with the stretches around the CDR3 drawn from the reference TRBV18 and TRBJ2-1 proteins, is NAGVMQNPRHLVRRRGQEARLRCSPMKGHSHVYWYRQLPEEGLKFMVYLQKENIIDESGMPKERFSAEFPKEGPSILRIQQVVRGDSAAYFCASSSTGAPPENEQFFGPGTRLTVL.